This T cell receptor (beta chain) was captured in a study of naive CD8 T cells in extremely preterm neonates. Whole-study context: The methods list adults as 20-50 years; the abstract says 25-50.

This CDR3 is built from 14 residues. Trimming stripped 0 bases from V and 1 base from J, with 8 bases between. Germline V CDR1 and CDR2: GTSNPN, SVGIG (reference sequence). Sequenced by immunoSEQ multiplex PCR; TCRdb stores in-frame clones only, minus some. Of approximately 8,000 clones in the sample, roughly 98% were seen once. The sequence was obtained from a human donor in good health. The sample taken for sequencing was naive CD8+ T cells from blood. The rearrangement links TRBV30 to TRBJ2-3; D gene ambiguous. The CDR3: CAWSVRRRTDTQYF. In nucleotides, the CDR3 is TGTGCCTGGAGTGTACGGCGGCGCACAGATACGCAGTATTTT.